This T cell receptor (beta chain) derives from a study of cytomegalovirus exposure and HLA in healthy donors. General study points: CMV serostatus was the sole immune exposure information available. It was reportedly the case that the classifier diagnosed cytomegalovirus status with high specificity and sensitivity.

The CDR3 is 15 residues long. Trimming took off 6 bases at V and 0 bases at J, with 12 bases between the two ends. Germline-derived CDR1 and CDR2 are SNHLY and FYNNEI. Donors likely had unrecorded immune exposures despite being nominally healthy when sampled. The study ran its PCR with 60 Vbeta and 13 Jbeta primers. Clones were sequenced by immunoSEQ multiplex PCR, and TCRdb holds only the in-frame ones, with some missing. This repertoire shows some 78,000 clones, roughly three quarters found once; its top ten account for 20% to 30%. As concerns this clone: Its antigen is not known.

The chain joins TRBV2 to TRBJ2-1; possible D gene TRBD2, 6 bases. This clonotype was sampled from a woman aged 45 to 65 in good health and CMV-seropositive. The sequencing sample was made of PBMCs. Written as DNA, the CDR3 is TGTGCCAGCAGGGAGCGGGCAAGCTCCTACAATGAGCAGTTCTTC. Translated, it gives CASRERASSYNEQFF. Full variable domain (outside the CDR3, taken from reference TRBV2 and TRBJ2-1): EPEVTQTPSHQVTQMGQEVILRCVPISNHLYFYWYRQILGQKVEFLVSFYNNEISEKSEIFDDQFSVERPDGSNFTLKIRSTKLEDSAMYFCASRERASSYNEQFFGPGTRLTVL.